The 5 T cell receptor beta chains given below trace back to one sample, sequenced in a study of blood T cell repertoires in COVID-19. Sequencing used immunoSEQ multiplex PCR; TCRdb keeps in-frame clones, though not all of them. The sample gives 110,000 or so clones, approximately 84% of which show up once; approximately 8.1% is in the top ten. Sequenced: peripheral blood. The receptor source for this set is a woman aged 40-49 years with acute or convalescent COVID-19.

The chain combines TRBV7-2 with TRBJ1-2; D unclear. V lost 4 bases and J lost 5, with 17 bases in between. The germline gives CDR1 SGHTA, CDR2 FQGNSA. The CDR3 loop spans 15 amino acids. CDR3 coding DNA: TGTGCCAGCAGCTCGATACGAGGGAGGGTGTATGGCTACACCTTC. It yields the protein CASSSIRGRVYGYTF.

DNA for the CDR3: TGTGCCAGCAGTTTCGGACAGGTGAAAGGAGGAAACACCATATATTTT. Translation: CASSFGQVKGGNTIYF. The chain has TRBV28 and TRBJ1-3, with 7 positions matching TRBD1. Looked up from germline, CDR1 is MDHEN and CDR2 is SYDVKM. CDR3 length: 16 residues. The J segment lost 4 bases and the V segment lost 3 bases, leaving 9 bases of the junction unmatched.

The gene calls are TRBV20-1 and TRBJ2-7, with unresolved D. The CDR3 is 14 residues long. Trimming left V 3 bases short and J 4 bases short, with 16 bases between. CDR1 DFQATT and CDR2 SNEGSKA come from the germline V gene (reference sequence). The CDR3 DNA follows: TGCAGTGCTAGTAGTCACTCGAAAAGATACGAGCAGTACTTC. As protein: CSASSHSKRYEQYF.

J is TRBJ1-2 and V is TRBV5-5; the D gene is possibly TRBD1 (5 bases). The CDR3 runs to 13 residues. Germline V gene lookup returns CDR1 SGHKS and CDR2 YYEKEE (reference sequence). Trimming removed 5 bases from V and 8 bases from J, with 16 bases in between. In DNA, the CDR3 is TGTGCCAGCAGTCTAAAGTCAGGGCTAGGCTACACCTTC. This translates into CASSLKSGLGYTF.

This clone was detected once. The rearrangement joins TRBV5-1 to TRBJ2-7, with D hard to call. Germline CDR1 is SGHRS and CDR2 is YFSETQ. The V gene lost 5 bases and the J gene lost 5 bases, with 11 bases spanning the gap. The CDR3 sequence is 12 residues long. The CDR3 loop reads CASSHTADEQYF. The CDR3 DNA is TGCGCCAGCAGTCATACAGCTGACGAGCAGTACTTC.